Detailed here is one T cell receptor (beta chain). This sample stems from a study of blood T cell repertoires in COVID-19. Study summary: From T cells, B-cell-depleted T cells, or PBMCs came the material, which was cDNA or gDNA.

In the original processing: By means of reference gene primer amplification, nucleated cell counts were estimated. Produced via immunoSEQ multiplex PCR; TCRdb's table is partial and in-frame only. The V and J calls and clone size are taken from that table; D and trimming were inferred from the DNA. This repertoire shows under 110,000 clones, 70% to 80% found once; its top ten account for more than 5%. The CDR3 has 15 amino acids. Specimen: peripheral blood. The receptor's source is a man older than 75 with COVID-19, enrolled during active disease. The genes are TRBV21-1 and TRBJ1-4. TRBV21-1 is listed as a pseudogene. CDR3 region: CASSKGVGGGEKLFF. CDR3 DNA sequence: TGTGCCAGCAGCAAGGGGGTGGGAGGGGGTGAAAAACTGTTTTTT.